This T cell receptor (beta chain) was profiled in a study of blood T cell repertoires in COVID-19. This table comes from immunoSEQ multiplex PCR, and its TCRdb copy is limited to in-frame clones, with some not included. The sample consists of 150,000 to 200,000 clones, roughly 82% of them appearing once. V trimming: 3 bases; J trimming: 6 bases; junction bases outside the gene matches: 9. The CDR3 covers 15 residues. Germline V gene data show CDR1 as MNHEY and CDR2 as SMNVEV (reference sequence). The clonotype comes from a woman aged 40 to 55 with COVID-19, enrolled during active disease. Source material: peripheral blood. The rearrangement links TRBV27 to TRBJ1-2, with TRBD1 matching 8 bases. DNA for the CDR3: TGTGCCAGCAGTTTTCTTGCGGGACAGGCCAATGGCTACACCTTC. This gives the protein CASSFLAGQANGYTF.